The clone carrying this T cell receptor beta chain was seen a few times. As yet, its antigen is unknown. This CDR3 has 14 residues. Germline CDR1 and CDR2: KGHSH and LQKENI. V lost 2 bases and J lost 1, with 8 bases in between. The data originate from a study of response to subunit inactivated influenza vaccine. TCRdb redid the calling of the RT-PCR reads with MiXCR, one entry per CDR3 protein. The table records fewer than 800,000 distinct CDR3 sequences, roughly 14% of them present only once. General study findings and limits: After each seasonal influenza vaccination, few new T cells are recruited, the authors suggested.

The V gene is TRBV18, the J gene TRBJ1-1; D call uncertain. This receptor was identified in a man aged 45 to 65 who received an inactivated influenza vaccine. Sequencing used PBMCs from blood, obtained approximately 12 days after vaccination. The CDR3 loop reads CASSPSRQNTEAFF. Written as DNA, the CDR3 is TGTGCCAGCTCACCATCTAGGCAGAACACTGAAGCTTTCTTT.